Sequencing of this T cell receptor (beta chain) was carried out in a study of blood T cell repertoires in COVID-19 (dated by TCRdb to the early 2020s). For the wider study: Collaborator samples came from the United States, Italy and Spain and covered acute and convalescent phases of COVID-19. The prospective study material was composed of cDNA or gDNA derived from T cells, B-cell-depleted T cells, or PBMCs. Deeply sampled blood TCRbeta repertoires from subjects exposed to, actively infected with, or recovered from COVID-19 were included in the dataset. A freely available public database, intended as a resource for researchers studying the immune response to SARS-CoV-2, is where the repertoires were released. The samples were drawn from two sources: the first 160 participants of the ongoing ImmuneRACE study, and 1,000 to 1,500 subjects contributed by 6 global collaborators. The sample metadata nearly always contained a de-identified subject ID, COVID-19 status, age in years and sex. Where HLA class I and class II types were available, the types were taken from metadata supplied by the sample provider, not from assay-based typing. General study outcomes and caveats: How much clinical and demographic metadata was included differed by source and by participant, and the metadata was provided uncurated.

TCRbeta CDR3 regions were amplified from genomic DNA using the immunoSEQ Assay, a bias-controlled multiplex PCR. The original methods were these. The number of nucleated cells in each sample was estimated by amplification of reference gene primers within the assay. To quantify the absolute abundance of each unique TCRbeta CDR3 rearrangement, sequence reads were collapsed and filtered. For each sample, productive Simpson clonality was calculated by taking the square root of Simpson's diversity index across productive rearrangements. Not all clones reach the TCRdb copy of this immuneACCESS table, which keeps in-frame sequences only. Checked studies attribute under half of the gap to unresolved V genes and leave the rest unexplained. V, J and clone size derive from that table, while D and trimming were established from the DNA sequence. This sample comprises under 45,000 clones, about 80% of them detected only once. The ten largest make up around a third of the sample.

Collaborating institutions collected whole blood in K2EDTA tubes following their own protocols. For TCRbeta analysis, collaborators shipped samples as frozen whole blood, isolated PBMCs, or DNA extracted from either of those sample types. On this clone: There is no known antigen for this receptor. Base qualities are not provided; no much larger clone lies one nucleotide away.

The TCR was taken from an elderly man with acute or convalescent COVID-19. Sequencing used peripheral blood.

In nucleotide form, the sequence is TGTGCCACCAGCAGAAGACAGGGCACTGAAGCTTTCTTT. Its amino acids are CATSRRQGTEAFF. This chain joins TRBV15 to TRBJ1-1; 7 central bases correspond to TRBD1. Trimmed from V: 2 bases; trimmed from J: 4 bases; junction bases lacking a gene match: 1. From cysteine to phenylalanine, the CDR3 is 13 amino acids long. Only the CDR3 part of the read is kept: 39 bases, read in frame from the first base. CDR1 and CDR2, looked up from the germline V gene (reference sequence), are LNHNV and YYDKDF.